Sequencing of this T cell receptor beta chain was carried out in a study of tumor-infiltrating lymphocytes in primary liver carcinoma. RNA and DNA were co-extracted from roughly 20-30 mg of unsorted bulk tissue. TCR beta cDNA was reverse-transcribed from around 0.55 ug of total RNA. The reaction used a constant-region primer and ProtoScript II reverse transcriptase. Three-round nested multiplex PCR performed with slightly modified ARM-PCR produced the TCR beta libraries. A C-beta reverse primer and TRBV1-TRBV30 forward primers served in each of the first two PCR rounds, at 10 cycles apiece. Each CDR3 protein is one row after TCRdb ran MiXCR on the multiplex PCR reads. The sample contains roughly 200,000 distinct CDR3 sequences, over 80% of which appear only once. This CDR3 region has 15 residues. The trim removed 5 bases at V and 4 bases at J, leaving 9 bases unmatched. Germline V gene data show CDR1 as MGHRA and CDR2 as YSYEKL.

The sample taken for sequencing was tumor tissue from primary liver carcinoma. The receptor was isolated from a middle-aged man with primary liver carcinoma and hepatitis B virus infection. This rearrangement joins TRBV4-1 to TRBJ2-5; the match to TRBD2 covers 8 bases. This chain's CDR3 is CASSSLEAGGETQYF. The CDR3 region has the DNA TGCGCCAGCAGCTCCCTTGAGGCGGGGGGAGAGACCCAGTACTTC.